Sequencing of this T cell receptor beta chain was carried out in a study of cytomegalovirus exposure and HLA in healthy donors. The primer mix had 60 Vbeta and 13 Jbeta primers. Assay used: immunoSEQ multiplex PCR; TCRdb lists only in-frame clones, some missing. This table has roughly 100,000 clones, around 65% appearing once. The receptor's source is a woman aged 50 to 60 in good health and CMV-seronegative. The sample comprised PBMCs.

The DNA for the CDR3 is TGTGCCAGCAGCTTAGCGCGGACAGGGCTCCTCACCGGGGAGCTGTTTTTT. Its translation is CASSLARTGLLTGELFF. The genes are TRBV7-8 and TRBJ2-2, with TRBD1 matching 8 bases. There are 17 residues in the CDR3. Germline values: CDR1 SGHVS, CDR2 FQNEAQ. V was pared by 0 bases and J by 4 bases, with 7 bases of the junction left unmatched.